Following are 9 T cell receptor beta chains from one sample sequenced in a study of T cells in Graves' hyperthyroidism and ophthalmopathy. RNA transcripts served as the template for amplifying TCR beta CDR3 regions. TCR CDR3 underwent first-round RT-PCR with the HTBI primer set. TCRdb re-derived calls from the multiplex PCR reads in MiXCR, one entry per CDR3 protein. The repertoire has under 400,000 distinct CDR3 sequences, over 11% of them found once; the top ten carry approximately 9.9%. Sequences were obtained from blood. The receptors were gathered from a woman between 55 and 75 years old with Graves' hyperthyroidism.

This clonotype was recorded at least ten times. The chain couples TRBV24-1 to TRBJ1-2; TRBD1 matches 8 bases. This CDR3 region has 15 residues. The germline V gene has CDR1 KGHDR and CDR2 SFDVKD. V shed 3 bases, J shed 7 bases, and the junction held 9 bases outside the gene matches. In nucleotides, the CDR3 is TGTGCCACCAGTGATCCCGGACAGGGCGCTGGTGGCTACACCTTC. Its protein is CATSDPGQGAGGYTF.

This clonotype has ten or more counts. The CDR3 spells CSAPDSRNTEAFF. Here the CDR3 DNA reads TGCAGTGCACCGGACAGTAGGAACACTGAAGCTTTCTTT. The V and J genes are TRBV20-1 and TRBJ1-1, with D perhaps matching TRBD1 (6 bases). CDR1 and CDR2 (germline): DFQATT, SNEGSKA (reference sequence). The CDR3 extends over 13 amino acids. Trimming cost V 6 bases and J 1 base, with 12 bases left between them.

This clonotype was counted between two and nine times. The chain employs TRBV5-6 and TRBJ2-1, with D unclear. This CDR3 has 13 residues. Between the trimmed V and J ends, which lost 2 bases and 6 bases, there was a span of 9 bases. CDR1 and CDR2 from the germline V gene are SGHDT and YYEEEE. CDR3 in amino acids: CASSFGPANEQFF. The CDR3 DNA follows: TGTGCCAGCAGCTTCGGGCCCGCCAATGAGCAGTTCTTC.

The gene calls are TRBV7-2 and TRBJ2-2; no clear D gene. The CDR3 runs 16 residues. V was cut by 0 bases and J by 0 bases, with 8 bases left in between. CDR1 is SGHTA, CDR2 FQGNSA, per germline. As DNA, the CDR3 is TGTGCCAGCAGCTTAGCGCCAGCAACGAACACCGGGGAGCTGTTTTTT. This encodes CASSLAPATNTGELFF.

The table lists this clonotype with many counts. The J gene is TRBJ2-1, the V gene TRBV18, with D possibly TRBD2 on 6 matching bases. V was pared by 4 bases and J by 6 bases, with 13 bases between. CDR1 and CDR2 (germline): KGHSH, LQKENI. This CDR3 contains 14 residues. CDR3 residues: CASSLRLASNEQFF. Here the CDR3 DNA reads TGTGCCAGCTCACTCCGCCTAGCGAGCAATGAGCAGTTCTTC.

In nucleotides, the CDR3 is TGTGCCAGCAGTTTCCTCCCCACCTCAGGCATCTCTGGAAACACCATATATTTT. Residues: CASSFLPTSGISGNTIYF. This rearrangement joins TRBV28 to TRBJ1-3; the D is unclear. Trimming cost V 3 bases and J 0 bases, with 18 bases left between them. The germline V gene has CDR1 MDHEN and CDR2 SYDVKM. The CDR3 spans 18 residues.

This clonotype was recorded at least ten times. This chain joins TRBV5-1 and TRBJ2-2, with D perhaps TRBD1 or TRBD2 (6 bases each). Germline V lookup: CDR1 SGHRS, CDR2 YFSETQ. CDR3 size: 17 residues. Deletions cut 0 bases from V and 4 bases from J, with 16 bases between. The CDR3 region has the DNA TGCGCCAGCAGCTTGGCCTTTGGGGGGCGCGGCACCGGGGAGCTGTTTTTT. It translates to CASSLAFGGRGTGELFF.

A note on this clonotype: Given a much more abundant clone one base away, this may be a read error. CDR3 loop: CASSRGQGTGYSPLRF. The CDR3 region has the DNA TGTGCCAGCAGCCGGGGACAAGGGACAGGGTACTCACCCCTCCGCTTT. V usage is TRBV7-9 and J usage is TRBJ1-6; TRBD1 aligns across 9 bases. CDR3 length equals 16 residues. CDR1 and CDR2 from the germline V gene are SEHNR and FQNEAQ (reference sequence).

CDR3 DNA sequence: TGCGCCAGCGGAGATAGCGGGTCCAGAGCCAAAAACATTCAGTACTTC. It is translated as CASGDSGSRAKNIQYF. The rearrangement links TRBV4-1 to TRBJ2-4; 7 bases line up with TRBD2. The CDR3 spans 16 residues. From germline, CDR1 is MGHRA and CDR2 YSYEKL. The ends lost 8 bases at V and 0 bases at J; junction bases unmatched: 10.